The 7 T cell receptor beta chains below were found in one sample sequenced in a study of early T cells in non-severe SARS-CoV-2 infection. TCRdb re-derived calls from the 5' RACE reads in MiXCR, one entry per CDR3 protein. The sample consists of 55,000 or so distinct CDR3 sequences, approximately 6% of them appearing once. Sequencing was done on a sample of whole blood. These receptors were obtained from an adult who was a healthcare worker with PCR-confirmed SARS-CoV-2 infection or an uninfected control (not recorded which).

This clonotype was seen repeatedly, ten times or more. The rearrangement links TRBV6-2 or TRBV6-3 to TRBJ2-7; D gene unclear. The length of the CDR3 is 11 residues. The V and J ends lost 6 bases and 3 bases respectively, with 6 bases between them. Germline V gene lookup returns CDR1 MNHEY and CDR2 SVGEGT. CDR3 region: CASRDRYEQYF. The CDR3 DNA reads as TGTGCCAGCAGGGACCGCTACGAGCAGTACTTC.

The chain employs TRBV27 and TRBJ1-1; tentatively, D is TRBD1 (5 bases). The CDR3 covers 12 residues. Germline assignment: CDR1 MNHEY and CDR2 SMNVEV (reference sequence). The V end lost 6 bases, the J end lost 8 bases, and 13 bases lay between the germline ends. The CDR3 reads CASRAGTGEAFF. The CDR3 DNA reads as TGTGCCAGCAGGGCAGGGACGGGGGAAGCTTTCTTT.

The sample holds a few counts of this clonotype. The chain carries TRBV11-2 and TRBJ1-2, with no clear D. The CDR3 runs 13 residues. Germline loops: CDR1 SGHAT, CDR2 FQNNGV. Trimming cost V 6 bases and J 4 bases, with 12 bases left between them. CDR3 sequence reads: CASRQISSYGYTF. CDR3 bases: TGTGCCAGCAGACAAATTAGCAGCTATGGCTACACCTTC.

The sample holds a few counts of this clonotype. Here the CDR3 DNA reads TGCAGTGCCCCAATTGGGGGGGGAGCTTTCTTT. Protein product: CSAPIGGGAFF. The V gene is TRBV20-1, the J gene TRBJ1-1; possible D gene TRBD1, 5 bases. V gave up 6 bases and J gave up 10 bases, with 15 bases separating them. The CDR3 covers 11 residues. Germline V gene lookup returns CDR1 DFQATT and CDR2 SNEGSKA (reference sequence).

This clonotype appeared a few times. This chain links TRBV21-1 with TRBJ2-7; the table calls TRBD1, which could not be checked here. TRBV21-1 is designated a pseudogene. The CDR3 covers 14 residues. The CDR3 DNA follows: TGTGCCAGTCACTCCCGGGACAGAACCTACGAGCAGTACTTC. This codes for CASHSRDRTYEQYF.

On this clonotype itself: With a much larger clone just one base away, this may be a read error. CDR3 residues: CAWSVLGTHYIEQFF. The CDR3 bases are TGTGCCTGGAGTGTATTAGGCACCCATTACATTGAGCAGTTCTTC. The V and J genes are TRBV30 and TRBJ2-1; D not certain. The CDR3 spans 15 residues. The germline CDR1 and CDR2 sequences are GTSNPN and SVGIG (reference sequence).

This clonotype was observed at least ten times. The rearrangement joins TRBV10-2 to TRBJ2-1; 14 nucleotides line up with TRBD2. Germline V gives CDR1 WSHSY, CDR2 SAAADI. The CDR3 is 15 amino acids. V was clipped by 6 bases and J by 9 bases; unmatched bases: 7. The CDR3 DNA follows: TGCGCCAGCAGAAGTGGACTAGCGGGGGGCCCTGAGCAGTTCTTC. Translated: CASRSGLAGGPEQFF.